The present entry profiles one T cell receptor beta chain with its context. This record belongs to a study of blood T cells in healthy people across ages. Combining a sample-barcoded 5' primer with a J-beta primer mix, a second PCR ran for roughly 7 to 11 cycles. TCRdb fed the 5' RACE reads into MiXCR, producing one record per CDR3 protein. The sample holds approximately 820,000 distinct CDR3 sequences, approximately 48% seen once. Germline V gene sequence: CDR1 SNHLY, CDR2 FYNNEI. The CDR3 sequence is 15 residues long. V lost 2 bases and J 10 bases, leaving 17 bases between the germline ends. V is TRBV2 and J is TRBJ2-2; D is unresolved. This sequence was found in a man aged 55 to 70 in good health. The sequencing input was blood. In DNA, the CDR3 is TGTGCCAGCAGTGAAAGGTTCCCTCAACTCCCGGAGCTGTTTTTT. It encodes CASSERFPQLPELFF. Based on the CDR3 plus reference TRBV2 and TRBJ2-2, the full variable domain is EPEVTQTPSHQVTQMGQEVILRCVPISNHLYFYWYRQILGQKVEFLVSFYNNEISEKSEIFDDQFSVERPDGSNFTLKIRSTKLEDSAMYFCASSERFPQLPELFFGEGSRLTVL.